This T cell receptor (beta chain) originates from a study of spatial heterogeneity in lung cancer. Notes on the study in general: Tumoral mutation counts were tracked by counts of expanded intratumoral alpha and beta TCRs.

This clonotype is categorized as medium-sized. No antigen is known for it. Time point reported: sample taken at primary tumor resection. Trimming stripped 0 bases from V and 8 bases from J, with 10 bases between. Per the germline V gene, CDR1 is SGHTA and CDR2 is FQGTGA. The CDR3 has 14 residues. TCRdb ran MiXCR on the 5' RACE reads and lists one entry per CDR3 protein. Here the sample spans some 7,800 distinct CDR3 sequences, roughly 12% being singletons. The sequence derives from a male donor with early-stage non-small cell lung cancer. This material consisted of lung tumor tissue, taken at surgery. The chain carries TRBV7-3 and TRBJ2-2, with D possibly matching TRBD2 (5 bases). In DNA form, the CDR3 reads TGTGCCAGCAGCTTAACGTCCGGAGGAGGGGAGCTGTTTTTT. This sequence encodes CASSLTSGGGELFF.